The source of this T cell receptor beta chain is a study of cytomegalovirus exposure and HLA in healthy donors. Notes on the study in general: It was confirmed in vitro that a few of the CMV-associated chains were specific for CMV antigens. Relative to the roughly 700-donor mean, N-insertions were reportedly fewer in an Asian-associated ancestry cluster in a later analysis.

PCR involved 60 Vbeta and 13 Jbeta primers. Method: immunoSEQ multiplex PCR; TCRdb's copy keeps in-frame clones and lacks some. Of hundreds of thousands of clones in the sample, approximately 88% were seen once. V was clipped by 1 base and J by 4 bases, with 16 bases between them. Germline CDR1 SGHVS, CDR2 FQNEAQ. This CDR3 comprises 16 residues. As to this clone: The antigen is unknown.

The chain has TRBV7-8 and TRBJ1-2; D perhaps matches TRBD1 (6 bases). Input material: PBMCs. This TCR was sampled from a boy younger than 10 in good health and CMV-seronegative. CDR3 sequence reads: CASSLELQGDSYGYTF. The CDR3 coding sequence is TGTGCCAGCAGCTTAGAATTACAGGGTGATAGCTATGGCTACACCTTC.